This is a list of T cell receptor beta chains from one sample in a study of T cells after yellow fever vaccination. TCRdb used MiXCR to reprocess the 5' RACE reads, holding one entry per CDR3 protein. Among about 310,000 distinct CDR3 sequences listed, approximately 3.9% were seen once. The sample was PBMCs, taken on the day of the yellow fever booster vaccination. These receptors all stem from a man younger than 35 who received the YFV17D yellow fever vaccine. CDR3s include the opening cysteine and the closing phenylalanine or tryptophan. A D gene is named only where the DNA matches it firmly. Not every row has a clone size; where given, it reads once, few, many or a size class.

clone_size j_call v_call d_call cdr3_nt cdr3_aa
many TRBJ1-2 TRBV7-9 NA TGTGCCAGCAGCTTTTCAACAGAAAGCTATGGCTACACCTTC CASSFSTESYGYTF
few TRBJ1-2 TRBV2 NA TGTGCCAGCGTTACCGGGACACCCGCCTATGGCTACACCTTC CASVTGTPAYGYTF
few TRBJ1-1 TRBV18 TRBD1 TGTGCCAGCTCCTATAATACTCCAATCGGGACAGGGTTAGACGCTGAAGCTTTCTTT CASSYNTPIGTGLDAEAFF
few TRBJ2-7 TRBV6-5 NA TGTGCCAGCAGTTACCTGGGGGCCGAGCAGTACTTC CASSYLGAEQYF
few TRBJ1-2 TRBV12-3/TRBV12-4 NA TGTGCCAGCAGCCTCCCCCTTGGAGGCCTGGGCTACACCTTC CASSLPLGGLGYTF
NA TRBJ2-5 TRBV13 TRBD1 TGTGCCAGCAGCGACGGACAGGGAGAGGAGACCCAGTACTTC CASSDGQGEETQYF
many TRBJ1-2 TRBV7-2 NA TGTGCCAGCAGCTCTAATGCAGGGTCCTATGGCTACACCTTC CASSSNAGSYGYTF
many TRBJ2-1 TRBV7-2 NA TGTGCCAGCAGCTTATATCTAGCGCCTGACAATGAGCAGTTCTTC CASSLYLAPDNEQFF
many TRBJ1-2 TRBV29-1 TRBD1 TGCAGCGTGGTCCCGGGACAGGGAGCTAATGGCTACACCTTC CSVVPGQGANGYTF
many TRBJ2-1 TRBV28 NA TGTGCCAGCAGAGGGGATTCGGCGGAAGACTCCTACAATGAGCAGTTCTTC CASRGDSAEDSYNEQFF
many TRBJ2-6 TRBV4-2 TRBD1 TGTGCCAGCAGCCAAGATCGGGACAGCTCTGGGGCCAACGTCCTGACTTTC CASSQDRDSSGANVLTF
few TRBJ2-6 TRBV12-3/TRBV12-4 NA TGTGCCAGCAGTTCATGGGATCGGGGGGCCAACGTCCTGACTTTC CASSSWDRGANVLTF
many TRBJ2-1 TRBV5-6 TRBD2 TGTGCCAGCAGCTTGCCCGGGACTAGAATTGAGCAGTTCTTC CASSLPGTRIEQFF
NA TRBJ2-3 TRBV14 NA TGTGCCAGCAGCCAAGCAAGCAGGGCCGGGGGCACAGATACGCAGTATTTT CASSQASRAGGTDTQYF
many TRBJ2-3 TRBV4-1 NA TGCGCCAGCAGCCAAGTAGGGATCAGCACAGATACGCAGTATTTT CASSQVGISTDTQYF
few TRBJ1-5 TRBV24-1 NA TGTGCCACCAGTGATTCGTGGGAGGGGGATCAGCCCCAGCATTTT CATSDSWEGDQPQHF
many TRBJ2-2 TRBV7-2 TRBD2 TGTGCCAGCAGCTTGAGTGCCGGGGGGGGGAACACCGGGGAGCTGTTTTTT CASSLSAGGGNTGELFF
NA TRBJ2-1 TRBV30 NA TGTGCCTGGGATGGGGGGCCCCTTTCCTACAATGAGCAGTTCTTC CAWDGGPLSYNEQFF
NA TRBJ1-1 TRBV20-1 NA TGCAGTGCAAGACAGGTTGAAGCTTTCTTT CSARQVEAFF
NA TRBJ2-1 TRBV6-5 NA TGTGCCAGCAGTTACACGCAGGCCAATGAGCAGTTCTTC CASSYTQANEQFF
many TRBJ2-5 TRBV12-3/TRBV12-4 NA TGTGCCAGCAGTTTAAGTGCTGGAAAAGAGACCCAGTACTTC CASSLSAGKETQYF
many TRBJ2-5 TRBV6-2/TRBV6-3 NA TGTGCCAGCAGTTACTTTCAAGAGACCCAGTACTTC CASSYFQETQYF
few TRBJ2-1 TRBV4-1 NA TGCGCCAGCAGCCAGTCGACAGTCAGCAATGAGCAGTTCTTC CASSQSTVSNEQFF
NA TRBJ1-4 TRBV4-3 NA TGCGCCAGCAGCCAGGAAGAAAGGCGGCCGGAAAAACTGTTTTTT CASSQEERRPEKLFF
many TRBJ2-5 TRBV5-4 NA TGTGCCAGCAGCTTGGGTGAGCAAGAGACCCAGTACTTC CASSLGEQETQYF
many TRBJ2-1 TRBV7-3 TRBD2 TGTGCCAGCAGCTTACAGGCGGGGGGGTACAATGAGCAGTTCTTC CASSLQAGGYNEQFF
NA TRBJ2-6 TRBV7-6 NA TGTGCCAGCAGCCTAAGCGTCTCTGGGGCCAACGTCCTGACTTTC CASSLSVSGANVLTF
NA TRBJ1-5 TRBV3-1 TRBD1 TGTGCCAGCAGCCAAGCAGGGGGCCGGCAGCCCCAGCATTTT CASSQAGGRQPQHF
many TRBJ1-5 TRBV20-1 NA TGCAGTGCTAGAGTTGGCAGGGCCCGTAATCAGCCCCAGCATTTT CSARVGRARNQPQHF
NA TRBJ2-5 TRBV5-5 TRBD1 TGTGCCAGCACCCGCGTGGGACAGCTTGAAGAGACCCAGTACTTC CASTRVGQLEETQYF
many TRBJ1-1 TRBV5-1 NA TGCGCCAGCAGCTTGATACAGGGTGAAGGATCCACTGAAGCTTTCTTT CASSLIQGEGSTEAFF
few TRBJ1-6 TRBV15 NA TGTGCCACCGGTTCAACCCCATATCGATCACCCCTCCACTTT CATGSTPYRSPLHF
few TRBJ1-5 TRBV3-1 TRBD1 TGTGCCAGCAGCACAACAGGGGAGGATCAGCCCCAGCATTTT CASSTTGEDQPQHF
many TRBJ2-5 TRBV12-3/TRBV12-4 NA TGTGCCAGCAGTTTAATGACTAGTGCAGAGACCCAGTACTTC CASSLMTSAETQYF
NA TRBJ1-4 TRBV10-3 NA TGTGCCATCAGTGAGTCGAGGATCGGAGCTAATGAAAAACTGTTTTTT CAISESRIGANEKLFF
many TRBJ2-6 TRBV3-1 NA TGTGCCAGCAGCCAAGAATTTTTAGTGGTTGGGGCCAACGTCCTGACTTTC CASSQEFLVVGANVLTF
NA TRBJ2-7 TRBV12-3/TRBV12-4 NA TGTGCCAGCAGTCCCATGGGGAGTACCTACGAGCAGTACTTC CASSPMGSTYEQYF
NA TRBJ2-2 TRBV27 NA TGTGCCAGCAGTTCCACCCTCTCGATCGGGGAGCTGTTTTTT CASSSTLSIGELFF
many TRBJ2-7 TRBV9 TRBD2 TGTGCCAGCAGCGTAGCTGAGAGCGGGGGGGTCGGCGAGCAGTACTTC CASSVAESGGVGEQYF
many TRBJ2-7 TRBV12-3/TRBV12-4 NA TGTGCCAGCAGTTTAAGCGCACAGGCCGCAGAGCAGTACTTC CASSLSAQAAEQYF
many TRBJ2-1 TRBV7-2 TRBD2 TGTGCCAGCAGCTTAGGGAGCGGGGGGCCTTACAATGAGCAGTTCTTC CASSLGSGGPYNEQFF
many TRBJ1-1 TRBV4-2 NA TGTGCCAGCAGCCAACACTTGGGGGGGATGAACACTGAAGCTTTCTTT CASSQHLGGMNTEAFF
many TRBJ1-1 TRBV15 NA TGTGCCACCAGCAGAGTTCTACCCACTGAAGCTTTCTTT CATSRVLPTEAFF
many TRBJ2-7 TRBV2 NA TGTGCCAGCAGTGAACAGGGGAGTCTCTACGAGCAGTACTTC CASSEQGSLYEQYF
many TRBJ1-5 TRBV5-1 NA TGCGCCAGCAGCCCCGGGGGGATAGGACAGCCCCAGCATTTT CASSPGGIGQPQHF
few TRBJ1-5 TRBV6-2/TRBV6-3 NA TGTGCCAGCAGTTCCTTGACAAAAGCAGGGAATCAGCCCCAGCATTTT CASSSLTKAGNQPQHF
many TRBJ2-1 TRBV5-1 NA TGCGCCAGCAGACCGGGGGCCGACCATGAGCAGTTCTTC CASRPGADHEQFF
many TRBJ1-1 TRBV20-1 NA TGCAGTGCTAGAGGACAGAACACTGAAGCTTTCTTT CSARGQNTEAFF
many TRBJ2-3 TRBV7-8 TRBD1 TGTGCCAGCAGCCGACCCGAACAGGGGCGGGTTTCGACAGATACGCAGTATTTT CASSRPEQGRVSTDTQYF
few TRBJ2-5 TRBV18 NA TGTGCCAGCTCACCACCGGCAGGGGACGGTGAGACCCAGTACTTC CASSPPAGDGETQYF
many TRBJ2-7 TRBV4-3 NA TGCGCCAGCAGCCAAGAGGGCGCAGTCTCCTACGAGCAGTACTTC CASSQEGAVSYEQYF
NA TRBJ2-7 TRBV5-1 TRBD1 TGCGCCAGCAGTGTGGGACAGGGGGCTCCATACGAGCAGTACTTC CASSVGQGAPYEQYF
NA TRBJ1-2 TRBV20-1 NA TGCAGTGCTAGTCTGGGGGCACGCGGCTACACCTTC CSASLGARGYTF
many TRBJ2-7 TRBV4-3 NA TGCGCCAGCAGCCGCATAAAGGGGGGTAAGATCGGGCCAAGCTCCTACGAGCAGTACTTC CASSRIKGGKIGPSSYEQYF
few TRBJ1-6 TRBV7-8 NA TGTGCCAGCAGCTCATCAGGGGCCTCACCCCTCCACTTT CASSSSGASPLHF
few TRBJ2-2 TRBV5-1 NA TGCGCCAGCAGCAGGGGGGCGGAGACCGGGGAGCTGTTTTTT CASSRGAETGELFF
many TRBJ1-5 TRBV3-1 NA TGTGCCAGCAGCCAAGGGGGTCAGCCCCAGCATTTT CASSQGGQPQHF
many TRBJ2-7 TRBV5-1 TRBD1 TGCGCCAGCAGGAAGGGACAGGGATCCGGCTACGAGCAGTACTTC CASRKGQGSGYEQYF
few TRBJ1-1 TRBV5-1 NA TGCGCCAGCAGCACTGGACACCGGAACACTGAAGCTTTCTTT CASSTGHRNTEAFF